This TCR beta chain was obtained from a study of beta chain features in type 1 diabetes. The study, taken as a whole, reports: Insertion counts at VDJ junctions were lower in type 1 diabetes patients, who also showed more deletions there. Unsettled here was the matter of whether HLA type influences TCRB rearrangement. Significant though moderate, a shortening of TCRB CDR3s appeared in all four CD4+ subsets of Type 1 diabetes patients. For patients and controls alike, PCR might favor shorter templates to the same degree.

CDR3 length equals 15 residues. Germline lookup yields CDR1 LGHNA and CDR2 YSLEER. With 6 bases removed from V and 0 bases from J, the gap between germline ends came to 11 bases. This clone was observed at least ten times. What it binds is not known. Investigators reverse transcribed all isolated RNA, so they sequenced expressed TCRB transcripts. Data came from immunoSEQ multiplex PCR; TCRdb stores just in-frame clones and leaves some out. The sample carries 970,000 or so clones, roughly 15% recorded once. The receptor was isolated from a woman aged 18-29 years in good health. J is TRBJ2-2 and V is TRBV4-3; D is unresolved. Source material: naive CD4+ T cells from blood. CDR3: CASSPRTANTGELFF. The DNA for the CDR3 is TGCGCCAGCAGTCCCCGGACGGCGAACACCGGGGAGCTGTTTTTT.